Sample share makes the clone carrying this TCR beta chain medium-sized (0.01 to 0.1%). The antigen is undetermined. The data originate from a study of T cells in tuberculosis. About the research overall: A South African cohort included IGRA-negative adolescents, latently infected IGRA-positive adolescents and adults with active tuberculosis. Study-wide points: Active tuberculosis patients had shorter CDR3-alpha; the beta difference was nonsignificant.

Germline CDR1 and CDR2: SGHRS and YFSETQ. The CDR3 runs 16 residues. V was clipped by 4 bases and J by 0 bases, with 11 bases between them. The protocol was immunoSEQ multiplex PCR, while the TCRdb copy is restricted to in-frame clones and leaves out a portion. The sample includes 35,000 to 40,000 clones, 90% to 95% of them seen just once. What was sequenced was PBMCs. The rearrangement uses TRBV5-1 and TRBJ1-6; weak D call: TRBD1 (5 bases). The sequence was obtained from a donor aged 5 to 30 with latent tuberculosis or without tuberculosis infection. Some clones in this sample may be carry-over from other donors' samples. CDR3 in amino acids: CASSGGTYSYNSPLHF. The CDR3 region has the DNA TGCGCCAGCAGCGGCGGGACTTACTCCTATAATTCACCCCTCCACTTT.